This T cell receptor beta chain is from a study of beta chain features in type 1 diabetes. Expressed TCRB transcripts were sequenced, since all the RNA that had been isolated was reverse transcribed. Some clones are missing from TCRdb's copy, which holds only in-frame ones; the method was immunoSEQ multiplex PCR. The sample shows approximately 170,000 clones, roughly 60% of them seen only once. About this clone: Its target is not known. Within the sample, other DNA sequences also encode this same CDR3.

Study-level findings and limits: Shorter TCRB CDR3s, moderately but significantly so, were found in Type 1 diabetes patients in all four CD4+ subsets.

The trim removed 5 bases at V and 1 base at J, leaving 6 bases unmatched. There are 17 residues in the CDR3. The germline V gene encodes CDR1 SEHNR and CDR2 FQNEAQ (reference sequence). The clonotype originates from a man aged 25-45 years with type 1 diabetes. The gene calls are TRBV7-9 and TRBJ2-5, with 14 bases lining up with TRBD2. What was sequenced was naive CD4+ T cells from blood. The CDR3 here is CASSPGTSGGLQETQYF. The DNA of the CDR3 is TGTGCCAGCAGCCCCGGGACTAGCGGGGGCCTCCAAGAGACCCAGTACTTC.